The 4 T cell receptor beta chains given below trace back to one sample, sequenced in a study of blood T cells in healthy people across ages. A J-beta primer mix and a sample-barcoded 5' primer were used in a second PCR of roughly 6 to 12 cycles. MiXCR, applied by TCRdb to the 5' RACE reads, yields one record per CDR3 protein. In the table there are about 1.5 million distinct CDR3 sequences, approximately 42% of which are singletons. Sequenced material: blood. The source is a woman aged 18-29 years in good health.

This clonotype was observed a handful of times. The genes are TRBV6-5 and TRBJ1-1, with D hard to call. CDR1 and CDR2 from the germline V gene are MNHEY and SVGAGI. The CDR3 consists of 12 residues. V was trimmed by 5 bases and J by 3 bases, leaving 7 bases between them. CDR3 in DNA: TGTGCCAGCAGTAACCCAGACACTGAAGCTTTCTTT. Protein: CASSNPDTEAFF.

The table lists this clonotype with a few counts. The V call is TRBV7-9, the J call TRBJ1-4; 7 bases map to TRBD1. Trimming at V came to 5 bases and at J to 8 bases, leaving 8 bases not matched to a gene. Germline assignment: CDR1 SEHNR and CDR2 FQNEAQ (reference sequence). The CDR3 sequence is 14 residues long. Written as DNA, the CDR3 is TGTGCCAGCAGCACTGAGGGGGCGCCGGAAAAACTGTTTTTT. Translation: CASSTEGAPEKLFF. Looking up the rest from reference TRBV7-9 and TRBJ1-4 gives the full variable domain: DTGVSQNPRHKITKRGQNVTFRCDPISEHNRLYWYRQTLGQGPEFLTYFQNEAQLEKSRLLSDRFSAERPKGSFSTLEIQRTEQGDSAMYLCASSTEGAPEKLFFGSGTQLSVL.

This clonotype was counted a few times. The chain couples TRBV7-2 to TRBJ2-5; TRBD1 matches 10 bases. The germline CDR1 and CDR2 sequences are SGHTA and FQGNSA. The ends lost 6 bases at V and 4 bases at J; junction bases unmatched: 8. The CDR3 contains 15 residues. CDR3 sequence (DNA): TGTGCCAGCAGACCCCCGGGACAGGGGACAGAGACCCAGTACTTC. Translating gives CASRPPGQGTETQYF.

This clonotype was seen more than once but under ten times. This chain links TRBV5-1 with TRBJ2-7; TRBD1 aligns across 8 bases. Germline-derived CDR1 and CDR2 are SGHRS and YFSETQ. This CDR3 is built from 14 residues. V lost 4 bases, J lost 4 bases, and 7 bases stayed unmatched. The CDR3 region is CASSTTGGQYEQYF. The CDR3 DNA reads TGCGCCAGCAGCACTACAGGGGGACAATACGAGCAGTACTTC.